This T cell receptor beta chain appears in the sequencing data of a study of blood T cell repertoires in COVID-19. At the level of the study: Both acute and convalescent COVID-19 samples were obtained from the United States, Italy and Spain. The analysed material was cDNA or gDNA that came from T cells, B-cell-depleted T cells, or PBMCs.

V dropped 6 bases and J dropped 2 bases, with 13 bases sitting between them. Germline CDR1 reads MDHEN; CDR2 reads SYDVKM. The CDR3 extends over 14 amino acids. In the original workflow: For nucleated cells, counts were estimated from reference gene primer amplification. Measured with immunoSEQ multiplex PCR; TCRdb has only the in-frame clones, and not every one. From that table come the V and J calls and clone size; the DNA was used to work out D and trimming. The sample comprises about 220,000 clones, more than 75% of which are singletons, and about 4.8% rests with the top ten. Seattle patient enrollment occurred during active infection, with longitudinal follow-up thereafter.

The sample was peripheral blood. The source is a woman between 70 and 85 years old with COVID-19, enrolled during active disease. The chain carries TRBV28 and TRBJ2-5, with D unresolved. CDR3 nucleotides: TGTGCCAGCAGCGCCGCAGGCCGTCAAGAGACCCAGTACTTC. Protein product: CASSAAGRQETQYF.